Listed here are 28 T cell receptor beta chains from one sample, sequenced in a study of control samples from healthy donors and cancer patients (dated by TCRdb to the early 2020s). To prepare the library, the immunoSEQ multiplex PCR assay was applied. TCRdb retrieved this table from immuneACCESS and kept in-frame rearrangements only. Not all clones are present; in checked studies, unresolved V genes account for under half, and no reason is known for the remainder. This sample comprises roughly 130,000 clones, more than 85% of them detected only once. 8.5% to 10% of the sample is in the top ten clones. The sequenced sample was blood. These receptors all come from a man aged 18-30 years in good health.

The chain recombines TRBV20-1 with TRBJ1-2, with D hard to call. Germline CDR1 is DFQATT and CDR2 is SNEGSKA (reference sequence). The ends were cut back, 3 bases at V and 3 bases at J, with 14 bases in the middle. The CDR3 has 14 amino acids. The DNA for the CDR3 is TGCAGTGCTAGTGGCGACCCCAGCTACTATGGCTACACCTTC. It yields the protein CSASGDPSYYGYTF.

This clone was counted a few times. The rearrangement links TRBV7-9 to TRBJ1-1; D ambiguous. The CDR3 runs 13 residues. Germline CDR1 is SEHNR and CDR2 is FQNEAQ (reference sequence). V was trimmed by 5 bases and J by 0 bases, leaving 7 bases between them. The CDR3 DNA reads as TGTGCCAGCAGCCTCGACATGAACACTGAAGCTTTCTTT. Its protein product is CASSLDMNTEAFF.

The genes are TRBV6-5 and TRBJ1-1, with no clear D. Trimming shortened V by 0 bases and J by 3 bases, and 8 bases separated the two germline ends. CDR3 length: 14 residues. Germline CDR1 is MNHEY and CDR2 is SVGAGI. As DNA, the CDR3 is TGTGCCAGCAGTTACTCGCTTATGGACACTGAAGCTTTCTTT. Translating gives CASSYSLMDTEAFF.

The chain has TRBV5-4 and TRBJ2-2; 9 nucleotides match TRBD1. Germline V CDR1 and CDR2: SGHNT, YYREEE (reference sequence). This CDR3 contains 15 residues. Trimming at V came to 6 bases and at J to 5 bases, leaving 8 bases not matched to a gene. The CDR3, as DNA: TGTGCCAGCACCACGGGACAGGGACGGACCGGGGAGCTGTTTTTT. Translating gives CASTTGQGRTGELFF. The whole variable domain, remainder taken from reference TRBV5-4 and TRBJ2-2, is ETGVTQSPTHLIKTRGQQVTLRCSSQSGHNTVSWYQQALGQGPQFIFQYYREEENGRGNFPPRFSGLQFPNYSSELNVNALELDDSALYLCASTTGQGRTGELFFGEGSRLTVL.

This rearrangement joins TRBV13 to TRBJ2-2, with D possibly matching TRBD1 (6 bases). V lost 2 bases, J lost 4 bases, and 8 bases lay in between. The CDR3 runs to 14 residues. Germline V CDR1 and CDR2: PRHDT, FYEKMQ (reference sequence). CDR3 sequence (DNA): TGTGCCAGCAGCTTATACAGGGCCACCGGGGAGCTGTTTTTT. Encoded protein: CASSLYRATGELFF.

V is TRBV6-5 and J is TRBJ1-5; the match to TRBD1 covers 8 bases. CDR1 is MNHEY and CDR2 is SVGAGI in the germline V gene. The CDR3 sequence is 16 residues long. V shed 4 bases, J shed 2 bases, and the junction held 7 bases outside the gene matches. The chain's CDR3 is CASSSHRGSGNQPQHF. The CDR3 bases are TGTGCCAGCAGTTCACACAGGGGGTCAGGCAATCAGCCCCAGCATTTT.

The genes are TRBV21-1 and TRBJ1-1. TRBV21-1 is an annotated pseudogene. This CDR3 has 15 residues. Here the CDR3 DNA reads TGTGCCAGCAGCAAAAAACTCGCGGTGAACACTGAAGCTTTCTTT. Translation: CASSKKLAVNTEAFF.

This chain connects TRBV27 to TRBJ2-3; 7 nucleotides match TRBD1. V shed 4 bases and J 0 bases; nucleotides not matched to a gene: 4. From germline, CDR1 is MNHEY and CDR2 SMNVEV (reference sequence). The CDR3 sequence is 15 residues long. CDR3 loop: CASSSRDRSTDTQYF. DNA for the CDR3: TGTGCCAGCAGTTCCCGGGACAGAAGCACAGATACGCAGTATTTT.

The rearrangement joins TRBV6-5 to TRBJ2-7; TRBD1 matches 7 bases. The trim removed 7 bases at V and 1 base at J, leaving 4 bases unmatched. CDR1 is MNHEY and CDR2 is SVGAGI in the germline V gene. The CDR3 is made up of 13 amino acids. The CDR3 loop is CASIGQESYEQYF. The CDR3 coding sequence is TGTGCCAGCATAGGACAGGAGTCCTACGAGCAGTACTTC.

The rearrangement uses TRBV25-1 and TRBJ1-4; no firm D call. The CDR3 runs to 15 residues. Germline values: CDR1 MGHDK, CDR2 SYGVNS. The V gene lost 8 bases and the J gene lost 3 bases, with 16 bases spanning the gap. This chain's CDR3 is CASGSFLGANEKLFF. The CDR3 coding sequence is TGTGCCAGCGGTAGCTTCCTCGGCGCTAATGAAAAACTGTTTTTT.

The V gene is TRBV2, the J gene TRBJ2-1; D is tentatively TRBD1 or TRBD2 (5 bases each). The CDR3 sequence is 15 residues long. CDR1 and CDR2 (germline): SNHLY, FYNNEI. V gave up 5 bases and J gave up 0 bases, with 11 bases separating them. The CDR3 sequence is CASSFSGASYNEQFF. The DNA for the CDR3 is TGTGCCAGCAGTTTCTCCGGGGCCTCCTACAATGAGCAGTTCTTC.

The chain uses TRBV30 and TRBJ1-6, with D maybe TRBD1 (5 bases). Germline V gene data show CDR1 as GTSNPN and CDR2 as SVGIG (reference sequence). The CDR3 runs to 13 residues. The V gene lost 3 bases and the J gene lost 8 bases, with 11 bases spanning the gap. The CDR3 spells CAWSPGTDSPLHF. CDR3 DNA: TGTGCCTGGAGCCCCGGGACCGATTCACCCCTCCACTTT.

The chain combines TRBV7-6 with TRBJ2-7, with 8 bases identical to TRBD1. Trimming at V came to 0 bases and at J to 5 bases, leaving 6 bases not matched to a gene. Per the germline V gene, CDR1 is SGHVS and CDR2 is FNYEAQ. This CDR3 spans 15 amino acids. The CDR3 coding sequence is TGTGCCAGCAGCTTAGCATACAGGGGGACGAACGAGCAGTACTTC. Translating it yields CASSLAYRGTNEQYF.

The chain couples TRBV11-2 to TRBJ2-1, with D possibly matching TRBD1 (5 bases). CDR1 and CDR2 (germline): SGHAT, FQNNGV. This CDR3 has 11 residues. Trimming pared 6 bases from V and 9 bases from J, leaving 9 bases between. Here the CDR3 DNA reads TGTGCCAGCAGTTGGGGCGGTGAGCAGTTCTTC. Translated, it gives CASSWGGEQFF.

Only one count was recorded for this clone. This chain uses TRBV7-7 with TRBJ2-2; D unresolved. CDR3 length equals 14 residues. Germline V gene data show CDR1 as SSHAT and CDR2 as FNYEAQ (reference sequence). Trimming removed 3 bases from V and 1 base from J, with 6 bases in between. CDR3 in DNA: TGTGCCAGCAGCTTTTCCGAGAACACCGGGGAGCTGTTTTTT. This translates into CASSFSENTGELFF.

The rearrangement joins TRBV6-6 to TRBJ1-3; D gene unclear. This CDR3 comprises 12 residues. Germline V gene data show CDR1 as MNHNY and CDR2 as SVGAGI (reference sequence). Trimming shortened V by 6 bases and J by 2 bases, and 5 bases separated the two germline ends. CDR3 sequence reads: CASSPTGNTIYF. CDR3 in DNA: TGTGCCAGCAGCCCCACTGGAAACACCATATATTTT.

V usage is TRBV5-4 and J usage is TRBJ2-5; the D gene is possibly TRBD1 (6 bases). The V end was cut by 0 bases, the J end by 5 bases, with 11 bases between. The CDR3 extends over 14 amino acids. CDR1 and CDR2 from the germline V gene are SGHNT and YYREEE (reference sequence). The CDR3 DNA reads as TGTGCCAGCAGCTTGGGGGGGCGCAGGGAGACCCAGTACTTC. Its translation: CASSLGGRRETQYF.

This rearrangement joins TRBV7-3 to TRBJ2-5, with no clear D. With 2 bases removed from V and 1 base from J, the gap between germline ends came to 17 bases. The CDR3 spans 17 residues. CDR1 is SGHTA, CDR2 FQGTGA, per germline. The CDR3 is CASSLVGWPSPQETQYF. DNA of the CDR3: TGTGCCAGCAGCTTAGTGGGTTGGCCGTCACCCCAAGAGACCCAGTACTTC.

This clone was detected once. The rearrangement joins TRBV5-6 to TRBJ2-7, with TRBD2 as a possible D gene (7 bases). The V gene lost 4 bases and the J gene lost 4 bases, with 12 bases spanning the gap. In germline, CDR1 is SGHDT, CDR2 YYEEEE. This CDR3 comprises 13 residues. CDR3 in amino acids: CASSLGGGYEQYF. In DNA form, the CDR3 reads TGTGCCAGCAGCCTAGGGGGGGGATACGAGCAGTACTTC.

The chain recombines TRBV11-3 with TRBJ2-1; D unclear. Germline-derived CDR1 and CDR2 are SGHNT and YENEEA. The CDR3 is 14 residues long. V dropped 5 bases and J dropped 2 bases, with 10 bases sitting between them. This chain's CDR3 is CASSPTPTYNEQFF. The CDR3 coding sequence is TGTGCCAGCAGCCCAACCCCCACCTACAATGAGCAGTTCTTC.

The rearrangement links TRBV10-3 to TRBJ2-5, with 7 bases fitting TRBD1. J lost 1 base, V lost 7 bases, and 6 bases had no gene match. Germline loops: CDR1 ENHRY, CDR2 SYGVKD. The CDR3 covers 14 residues. Here the CDR3 reads CAIKETGLQETQYF. In DNA form, the CDR3 reads TGTGCCATCAAAGAGACAGGGCTCCAAGAGACCCAGTACTTC.

The chain has TRBV4-1 and TRBJ2-7; TRBD1 aligns across 9 bases. The CDR3 is made up of 15 amino acids. With 0 bases clipped from V and 3 bases from J, the junction kept 3 bases outside the gene matches. Germline CDR1 is MGHRA and CDR2 is YSYEKL. CDR3 loop: CASSQEGQGYYEQYF. The CDR3 coding sequence is TGCGCCAGCAGCCAAGAGGGACAGGGATACTACGAGCAGTACTTC.

The table lists this clone with a few counts. CDR3 in amino acids: CASSESASEAGELFF. CDR3 in DNA: TGTGCCAGCAGTGAATCGGCTAGCGAGGCCGGGGAGCTGTTTTTT. V is TRBV25-1 and J is TRBJ2-2, with a weak D call TRBD2 (6 bases). Germline V gene lookup returns CDR1 MGHDK and CDR2 SYGVNS. This CDR3 region has 15 residues. The V and J ends lost 1 base and 6 bases respectively, with 12 bases between them.

The CDR3 reads CASRYGLLYNSPLHF. DNA for the CDR3: TGTGCCAGCAGATACGGACTGCTTTATAATTCACCCCTCCACTTT. The V call is TRBV11-2, the J call TRBJ1-6; no clear D. Per germline, CDR1 SGHAT and CDR2 FQNNGV. The CDR3 is 15 residues long. The V gene lost 6 bases and the J gene lost 4 bases, with 13 bases spanning the gap. Using reference TRBV11-2 and TRBJ1-6 for the parts outside the CDR3, the full variable domain is EAGVAQSPRYKIIEKRQSVAFWCNPISGHATLYWYQQILGQGPKLLIQFQNNGVVDDSQLPKDRFSAERLKGVDSTLKIQPAKLEDSAVYLCASRYGLLYNSPLHFGNGTRLTVT.

This sequence joins TRBV11-2 and TRBJ2-5; TRBD2 aligns across 9 bases. J lost 2 bases, V lost 5 bases, and 9 bases had no gene match. The germline V gene encodes CDR1 SGHAT and CDR2 FQNNGV. This CDR3 comprises 16 residues. The CDR3 nucleotides read TGTGCCAGCAGCCCGGGGGGCGGGGGGGCACAAGAGACCCAGTACTTC. Protein: CASSPGGGGAQETQYF.

The chain recombines TRBV5-1 with TRBJ2-3; the D gene is possibly TRBD1 (6 bases). Germline assignment: CDR1 SGHRS and CDR2 YFSETQ. CDR3 length: 14 residues. Trimming shortened V by 1 base and J by 4 bases, and 10 bases separated the two germline ends. The CDR3 spells CASSLRGIADTQYF. The CDR3, as DNA: TGCGCCAGCAGCTTGAGGGGGATAGCAGATACGCAGTATTTT.

V and J are TRBV5-6 and TRBJ1-2; 7 nucleotides line up with TRBD1. Trimming cost V 3 bases and J 2 bases; bases outside gene matches: 4. This CDR3 is built from 14 residues. Germline assignment: CDR1 SGHDT and CDR2 YYEEEE. Written as DNA, the CDR3 is TGTGCCAGCAGCTCGATGGGACAGAACTATGGCTACACCTTC. Encoded protein: CASSSMGQNYGYTF.

This chain links TRBV6-5 with TRBJ2-7, with D possibly matching TRBD2 (5 bases). The V gene lost 4 bases and the J gene lost 3 bases, with 10 bases spanning the gap. The CDR3 has 13 amino acids. Per the germline V gene, CDR1 is MNHEY and CDR2 is SVGAGI. The CDR3 DNA reads as TGTGCCAGCAGTTTGGAGGACGGCTACGAGCAGTACTTC. It is translated as CASSLEDGYEQYF.